This TCR beta chain was recorded in a study of somatic mutations in cytotoxic T cells in rheumatoid arthritis. J was trimmed by 8 bases and V by 4 bases; bases with no gene match: 4. Germline-derived CDR1 and CDR2 are SNHLY and FYNNEI. The CDR3 has 14 residues. To note about this clone: What it binds is unknown.

Regarding the study as a whole: Levels of CD8+ T-cell clonality in rheumatoid arthritis patients were statistically indistinguishable from those seen in age-matched healthy controls, with no significant difference.

TCRdb's copy holds only in-frame clones and misses some; the assay was immunoSEQ multiplex PCR. Of approximately 18,000 clones detected, roughly 80% appear once; the ten largest clones hold 4.8%. The sample consisted of CD8+ T cells sorted from blood. This TCR came from an adult with rheumatoid arthritis. This chain joins TRBV2 and TRBJ2-1; 11 bases map to TRBD2. The DNA for the CDR3 is TGTGCCAGCAGTGGACTAGCGGGGTTTTATGAGCAGTTCTTC. It encodes CASSGLAGFYEQFF.